The present T cell receptor beta chain was sequenced within a study of T-cell memory formation after mild COVID-19. Study details: Clustering of TCRs was largely donor specific.

This clonotype was counted only a few times. The CDR3 extends over 20 amino acids. The germline V gene has CDR1 MGHDK and CDR2 SYGVNS. J was trimmed by 0 bases and V by 4 bases; bases with no gene match: 11. TCRdb reanalysed the 5' RACE reads using MiXCR and keeps one entry per CDR3 protein. The sample contains approximately 490,000 distinct CDR3 sequences, 20% of which appear only once. The clonotype comes from an adult woman who had mild COVID-19 (a few samples of this study predate the infection). Cell type and time point are not known. V and J are TRBV25-1 and TRBJ2-1; TRBD2 agrees at 14 bases. The material sequenced was PBMCs or a T cell subset sorted from them (not recorded which). CDR3 region: CASSGFSGLAGVGSYNEQFF. As DNA, the CDR3 is TGTGCCAGCAGTGGTTTCTCGGGACTAGCGGGAGTGGGCTCCTACAATGAGCAGTTCTTC. Using reference TRBV25-1 and TRBJ2-1 for the parts outside the CDR3, the full variable domain is EADIYQTPRYLVIGTGKKITLECSQTMGHDKMYWYQQDPGMELHLIHYSYGVNSTEKGDLSSESTVSRIRTEHFPLTLESARPSHTSQYLCASSGFSGLAGVGSYNEQFFGPGTRLTVL.